This section outlines one T cell receptor (beta chain) sequence together with its context. The antigen is unknown. Other nucleotide sequences in the sample specify the same CDR3. This entry comes from a study of shared clonotypes between healthy human individuals. Broader study findings: Around 5% was the fraction of naive CD4 clonotypes found shared across a handful of donors.

Measured with immunoSEQ multiplex PCR; TCRdb has only the in-frame clones, and not every one. The table lists more than 2 million clones, under 97% of them singletons. Germline CDR1 reads ENHRY; CDR2 reads SYGVKD. This CDR3 is 15 amino acids long. V lost 0 bases, J lost 3 bases, and 8 bases lay in between. The receptor was isolated from a man aged 18 to 30 in good health. Sequences were obtained from naive CD4+ T cells sorted from blood. Subset: CD45RA+ positively selected. This chain connects TRBV10-3 to TRBJ1-4, with D uncertain. CDR3 bases: TGTGCCATCAGTGAGTCGAGCCAGCCTAATGAAAAACTGTTTTTT. This codes for CAISESSQPNEKLFF.